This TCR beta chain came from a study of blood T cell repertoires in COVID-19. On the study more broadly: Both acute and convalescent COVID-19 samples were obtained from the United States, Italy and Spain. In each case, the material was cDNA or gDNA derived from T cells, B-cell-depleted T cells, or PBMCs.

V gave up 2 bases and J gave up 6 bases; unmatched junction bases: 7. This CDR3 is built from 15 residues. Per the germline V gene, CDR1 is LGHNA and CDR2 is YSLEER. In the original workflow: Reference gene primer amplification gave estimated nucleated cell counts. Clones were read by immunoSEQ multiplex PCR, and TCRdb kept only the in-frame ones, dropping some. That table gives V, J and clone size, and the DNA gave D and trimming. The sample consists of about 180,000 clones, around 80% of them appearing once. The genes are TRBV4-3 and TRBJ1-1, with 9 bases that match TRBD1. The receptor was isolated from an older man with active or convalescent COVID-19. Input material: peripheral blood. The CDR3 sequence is CASSQRTGVDAEAFF. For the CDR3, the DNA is TGCGCCAGCAGCCAAAGGACAGGGGTGGACGCTGAAGCTTTCTTT.